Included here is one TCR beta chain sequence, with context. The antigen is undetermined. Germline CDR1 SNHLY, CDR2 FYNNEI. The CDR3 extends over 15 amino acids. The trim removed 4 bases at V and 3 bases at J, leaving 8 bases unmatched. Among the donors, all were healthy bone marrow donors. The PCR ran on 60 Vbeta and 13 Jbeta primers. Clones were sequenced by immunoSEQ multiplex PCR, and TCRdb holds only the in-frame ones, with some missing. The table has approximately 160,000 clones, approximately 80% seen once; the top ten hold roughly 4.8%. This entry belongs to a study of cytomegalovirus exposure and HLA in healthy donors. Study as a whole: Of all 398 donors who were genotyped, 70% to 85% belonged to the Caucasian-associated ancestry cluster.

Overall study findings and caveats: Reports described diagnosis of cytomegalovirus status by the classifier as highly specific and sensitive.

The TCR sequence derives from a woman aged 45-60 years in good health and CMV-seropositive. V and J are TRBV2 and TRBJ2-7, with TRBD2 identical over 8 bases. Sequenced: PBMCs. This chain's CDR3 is CASSGSTGGHYEQYF. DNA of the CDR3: TGTGCCAGCAGTGGGTCGACGGGGGGGCACTACGAGCAGTACTTC.